This T cell receptor beta chain was obtained from a study of T cell repertoires in cytomegalovirus infection. Study details: Evidence of both CMV infection and a matching HLA type came from public TCR beta signatures. Points from the study as a whole: Summed frequency of public TCR beta families distinguished CMV carriers with the relevant HLA. The response measured ex vivo was dominated by TCR beta clonotypes (HLA-C-restricted and CMV-specific).

Germline loops: CDR1 LNHDA, CDR2 SQIVND (reference sequence). The CDR3 runs to 17 residues. Trimming removed 2 bases from V and 1 base from J, with 15 bases in between. TCRdb called the reads again in MiXCR, with one record for every CDR3 protein. The sample contains about 440,000 distinct CDR3 sequences, approximately 31% of which appear only once. Concerning this clonotype itself: Its specificity is unknown.

V and J are TRBV19 and TRBJ1-5; D is perhaps TRBD1 (6 bases). This receptor was taken from a human donor in good health (CMV status not recorded). Some clones in this sample may be carry-over from other donors' samples. Sample: PBMCs. CDR3 DNA sequence: TGTGCCAGTAGTATACGTGGGCGCGGGACAAGCAATCAGCCCCAGCATTTT. This translates into CASSIRGRGTSNQPQHF.